This TCR beta chain derives from a study of early T cells in non-severe SARS-CoV-2 infection (TCRdb year 2021). About the study as a whole: Because TCR sequencing was done on bulk RNA from unsorted whole blood, the alpha and beta chains could not be paired. General findings and caveats noted by the study authors: VDJdb matching was skewed toward anti-spike CD8 responses, so virus-specific expansions were likely underestimated and private and CD4 specificities were missed.

Many counts were recorded for this clonotype. Its specific antigen is unknown. No base qualities exist here, and no much larger clone lies one base off it. The library relied on 5' RACE. The run used a NextSeq 500. The TCR library protocol attached unique molecular identifiers to individual cDNA molecules to correct for sequencing error and PCR bias. TCR alpha and beta chains were both sequenced, and the abundances of alpha and beta sequences in each sample were closely correlated with each other. On the study's bioinformatics: Decombinator V4 was used to annotate the V gene, J gene and CDR3 of the TCR sequences. TCRs were defined as expanded if a significant change between any two time points was detected under a Poisson model with p below 0.0001. TCR abundances were normalised to the total number of TCRs sequenced per sample and expressed as counts per million. TRAV1-2 paired with TRAJ12, TRAJ20 or TRAJ33 defined MAIT TCRs, while TRAV10 paired with TRAJ18 defined iNKT TCRs. VDJdb, accessed 1 November 2021, was searched for CMV, EBV and SARS-CoV-2 annotated TCRs, excluding TCRs annotated for multiple antigens. TCRdb passed the public sequencing reads through fastp at Q25 and MiXCR, retaining productive beta sequences. Entries are consolidated by CDR3 protein sequence, retaining the most common genes and DNA. What appears here as the V and J calls and clone size reflects TCRdb's work, not the paper's. For this sample there are 25,000 or so distinct CDR3 sequences; 4.5% to 7% appear just once. Jointly, the top ten make up 2.4% of the sample.

From V the trimming removes 5 bases and from J it removes 3 bases, while the gene matches leave 6 bases of the junction unaccounted for. The germline V gene (reference sequence) sets CDR1 to SEHNR and CDR2 to FQNEAQ. The cysteine opens and the phenylalanine closes a CDR3 of 16 amino acids. The CDR3 DNA has 48 bases and is translated from base 1. This was a case-control study nested in a cohort of healthcare workers in London, UK, who had nasopharyngeal swab PCR tests and blood samples taken every week. Healthcare workers were recruited between 23 and 31 March 2020, during the week of the UK lockdown, and were followed weekly for up to roughly 15 weeks.

This receptor was taken from an adult who was a healthcare worker with PCR-confirmed SARS-CoV-2 infection or an uninfected control (not recorded which). The rearrangement combines TRBV7-9 with TRBJ2-3; 12 nucleotides in the junction match TRBD2. Sequencing input: whole blood. CDR3 sequence: CASSISGLAGTDTQYF. Read as DNA, the sequence is TGTGCCAGCAGCATCAGCGGACTAGCGGGGACAGATACGCAGTATTTT.